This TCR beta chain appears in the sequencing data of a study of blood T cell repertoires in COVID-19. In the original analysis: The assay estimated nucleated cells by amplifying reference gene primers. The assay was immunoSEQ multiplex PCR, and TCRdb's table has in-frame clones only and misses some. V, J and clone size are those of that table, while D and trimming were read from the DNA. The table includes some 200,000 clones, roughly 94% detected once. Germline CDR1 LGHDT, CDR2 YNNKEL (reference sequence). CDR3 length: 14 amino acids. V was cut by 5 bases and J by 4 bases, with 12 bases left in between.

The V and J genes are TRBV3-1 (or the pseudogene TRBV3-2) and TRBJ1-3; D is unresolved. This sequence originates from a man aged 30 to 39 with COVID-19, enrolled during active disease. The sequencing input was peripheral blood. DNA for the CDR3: TGTGCCAGCAGCTTCCGGGTCCAAGGAAACACCATATATTTT. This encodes CASSFRVQGNTIYF.